What follows describes a single T cell receptor beta chain. At cycle 4 day 1, cycle 7 day 1, and baseline, blood was sampled. The repertoire was sequenced with immunoSEQ multiplex PCR; TCRdb's copy has only in-frame clones and lacks some. The table lists around 74,000 clones, less than 95% of them singletons. The data originate from a study of OX40 agonist ivuxolimab in advanced cancers. The wider study: Ivuxolimab, which is an agonistic anti-OX40 (CD134) antibody, was administered to the patients. Each dose-escalation patient presented with hepatocellular carcinoma, melanoma, renal cell or head and neck cancer. The group had a mean age of roughly 56 years, ranged from about 20 to 90, and was 80% to 90% male.

The V end was cut by 1 base, the J end by 0 bases, with 16 bases between. The germline CDR1 and CDR2 sequences are SNHLY and FYNNEI. CDR3 length: 18 residues. The V call is TRBV2, the J call TRBJ2-1; D perhaps matches TRBD1 (6 bases). The receptor was isolated from an adult with an advanced solid tumor such as melanoma, head and neck, liver or kidney cancer. The sample in question was CD4+ or CD8+ T cells sorted from blood, obtained in a trial of the OX40 agonist ivuxolimab. CDR3 DNA: TGTGCCAGCAGTGAAGGGACCGGTGACAGGAGCTCCTACAATGAGCAGTTCTTC. Amino acid sequence: CASSEGTGDRSSYNEQFF.